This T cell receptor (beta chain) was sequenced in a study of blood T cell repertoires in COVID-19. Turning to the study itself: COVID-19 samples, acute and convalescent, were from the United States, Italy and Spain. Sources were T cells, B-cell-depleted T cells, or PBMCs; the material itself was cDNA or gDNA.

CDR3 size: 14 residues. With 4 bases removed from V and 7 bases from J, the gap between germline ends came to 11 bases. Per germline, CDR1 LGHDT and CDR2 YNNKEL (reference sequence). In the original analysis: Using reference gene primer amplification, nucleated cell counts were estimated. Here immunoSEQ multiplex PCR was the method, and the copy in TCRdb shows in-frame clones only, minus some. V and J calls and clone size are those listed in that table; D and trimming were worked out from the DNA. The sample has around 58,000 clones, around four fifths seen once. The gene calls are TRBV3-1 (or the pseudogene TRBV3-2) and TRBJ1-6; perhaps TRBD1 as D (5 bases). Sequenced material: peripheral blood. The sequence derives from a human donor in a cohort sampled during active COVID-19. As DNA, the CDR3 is TGTGCCAGCAGCCCCCGGGGGGGGAATTCACCCCTCCACTTT. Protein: CASSPRGGNSPLHF.